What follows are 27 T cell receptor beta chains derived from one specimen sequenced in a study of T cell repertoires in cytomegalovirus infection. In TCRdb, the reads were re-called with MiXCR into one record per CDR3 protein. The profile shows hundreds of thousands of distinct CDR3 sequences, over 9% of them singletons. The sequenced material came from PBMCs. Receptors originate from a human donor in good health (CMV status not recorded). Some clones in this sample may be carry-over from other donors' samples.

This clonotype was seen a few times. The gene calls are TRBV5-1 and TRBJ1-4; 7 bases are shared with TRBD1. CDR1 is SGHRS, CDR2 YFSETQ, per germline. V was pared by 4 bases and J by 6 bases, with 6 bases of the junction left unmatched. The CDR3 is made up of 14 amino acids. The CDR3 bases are TGCGCCAGCAGCCTAGGACAGGCCGATGAAAAACTGTTTTTT. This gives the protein CASSLGQADEKLFF.

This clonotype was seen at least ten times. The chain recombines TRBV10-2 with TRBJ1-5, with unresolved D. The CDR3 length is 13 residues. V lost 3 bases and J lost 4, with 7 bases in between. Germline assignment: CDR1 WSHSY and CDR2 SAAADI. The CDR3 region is CASSDPNNQPQHF. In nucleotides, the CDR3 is TGCGCCAGCAGTGATCCGAATAATCAGCCCCAGCATTTT.

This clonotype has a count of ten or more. DNA of the CDR3: TGTGCCAGTAGTGTATCCGGGGACAGAAAGAACAATCAGCCCCAGCATTTT. It is translated as CASSVSGDRKNNQPQHF. V gene TRBV19 combines with J gene TRBJ1-5; 7 bases are a match to TRBD1. Germline CDR1 LNHDA, CDR2 SQIVND (reference sequence). J lost 3 bases, V lost 5 bases, and 13 bases had no gene match. CDR3 length equals 17 residues.

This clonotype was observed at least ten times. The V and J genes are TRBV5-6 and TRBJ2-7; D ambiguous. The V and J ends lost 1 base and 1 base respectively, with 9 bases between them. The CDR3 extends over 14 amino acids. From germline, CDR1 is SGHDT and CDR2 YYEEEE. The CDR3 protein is CASSLFPDSYEQYF. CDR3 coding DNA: TGTGCCAGCAGCTTGTTTCCGGATTCCTACGAGCAGTACTTC.

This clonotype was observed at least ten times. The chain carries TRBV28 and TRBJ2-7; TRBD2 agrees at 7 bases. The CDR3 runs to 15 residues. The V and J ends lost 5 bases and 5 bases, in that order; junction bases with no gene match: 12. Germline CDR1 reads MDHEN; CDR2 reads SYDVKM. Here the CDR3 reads CASSILAGAVNEQYF. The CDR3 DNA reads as TGTGCCAGCAGTATTCTTGCGGGAGCTGTAAACGAGCAGTACTTC.

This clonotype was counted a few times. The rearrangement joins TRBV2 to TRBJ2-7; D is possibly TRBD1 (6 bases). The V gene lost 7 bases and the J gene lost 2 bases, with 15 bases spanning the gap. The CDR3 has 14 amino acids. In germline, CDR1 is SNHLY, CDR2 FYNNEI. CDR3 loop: CASIQSPGAYEQYF. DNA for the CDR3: TGTGCCAGCATCCAATCCCCAGGGGCCTACGAGCAGTACTTC.

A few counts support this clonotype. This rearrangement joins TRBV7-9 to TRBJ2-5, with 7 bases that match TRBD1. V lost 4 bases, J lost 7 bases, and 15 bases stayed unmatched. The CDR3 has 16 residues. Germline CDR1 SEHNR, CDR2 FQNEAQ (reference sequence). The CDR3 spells CASSSHRDRDLRTQYF. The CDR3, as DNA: TGTGCCAGCAGCTCCCACCGGGACAGAGATCTTAGGACCCAGTACTTC.

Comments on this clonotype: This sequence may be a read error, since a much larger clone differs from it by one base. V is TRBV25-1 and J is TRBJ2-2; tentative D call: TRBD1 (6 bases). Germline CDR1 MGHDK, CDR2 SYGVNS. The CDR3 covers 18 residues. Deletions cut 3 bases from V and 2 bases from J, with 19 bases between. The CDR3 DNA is TGTGCCAGCAGTGAGGGAATGGGACACGGGTCTAACACCGGGGAGCTGTTTTTT. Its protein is CASSEGMGHGSNTGELFF.

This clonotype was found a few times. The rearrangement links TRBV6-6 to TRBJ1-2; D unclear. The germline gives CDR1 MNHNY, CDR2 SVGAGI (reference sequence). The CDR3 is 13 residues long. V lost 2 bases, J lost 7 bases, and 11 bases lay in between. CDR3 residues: CASSYGNYRGYTF. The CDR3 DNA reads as TGTGCCAGCAGTTACGGCAACTACCGTGGCTACACCTTC.

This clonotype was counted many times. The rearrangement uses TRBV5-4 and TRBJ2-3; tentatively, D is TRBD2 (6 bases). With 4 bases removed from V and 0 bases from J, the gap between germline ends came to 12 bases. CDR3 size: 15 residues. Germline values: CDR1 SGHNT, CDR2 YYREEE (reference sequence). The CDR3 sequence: CASSADSGSTDTQYF. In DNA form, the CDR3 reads TGTGCCAGCAGCGCTGATAGCGGAAGCACAGATACGCAGTATTTT.

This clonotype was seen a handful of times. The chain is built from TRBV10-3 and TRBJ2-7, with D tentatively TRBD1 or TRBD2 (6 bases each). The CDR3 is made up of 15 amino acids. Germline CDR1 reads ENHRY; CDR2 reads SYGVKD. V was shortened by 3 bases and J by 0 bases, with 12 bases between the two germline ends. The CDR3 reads CAISDGGLSSYEQYF. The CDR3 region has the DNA TGTGCCATCAGTGACGGGGGCCTTAGCTCCTACGAGCAGTACTTC.

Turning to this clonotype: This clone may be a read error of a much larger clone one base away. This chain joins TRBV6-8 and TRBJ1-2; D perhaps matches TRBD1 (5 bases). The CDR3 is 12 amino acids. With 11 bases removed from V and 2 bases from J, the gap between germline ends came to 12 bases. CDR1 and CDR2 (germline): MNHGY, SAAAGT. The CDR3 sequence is CADSSGNYGYTF. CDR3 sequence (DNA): TGTGCCGACAGCTCAGGGAACTATGGCTACACCTTC.

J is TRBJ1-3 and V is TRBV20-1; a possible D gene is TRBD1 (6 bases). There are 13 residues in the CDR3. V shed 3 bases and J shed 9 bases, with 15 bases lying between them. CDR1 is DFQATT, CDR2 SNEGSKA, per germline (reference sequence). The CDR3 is CSARDSHRGTIYF. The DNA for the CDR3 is TGCAGTGCTAGGGACAGCCACCGCGGCACCATATATTTT.

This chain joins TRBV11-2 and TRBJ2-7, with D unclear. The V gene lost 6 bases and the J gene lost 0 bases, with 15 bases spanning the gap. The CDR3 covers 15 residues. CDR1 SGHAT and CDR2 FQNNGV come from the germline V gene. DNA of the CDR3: TGTGCCAGCAGGGAAGAGCCTGTAAGCTCCTACGAGCAGTACTTC. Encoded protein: CASREEPVSSYEQYF.

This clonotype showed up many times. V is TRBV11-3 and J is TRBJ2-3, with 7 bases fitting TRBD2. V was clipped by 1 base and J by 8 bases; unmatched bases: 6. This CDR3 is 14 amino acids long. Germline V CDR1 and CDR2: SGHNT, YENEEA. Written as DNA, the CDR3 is TGTGCCAGCAGCTTAGGTTGGGCTAGCGGTACGCAGTATTTT. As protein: CASSLGWASGTQYF.

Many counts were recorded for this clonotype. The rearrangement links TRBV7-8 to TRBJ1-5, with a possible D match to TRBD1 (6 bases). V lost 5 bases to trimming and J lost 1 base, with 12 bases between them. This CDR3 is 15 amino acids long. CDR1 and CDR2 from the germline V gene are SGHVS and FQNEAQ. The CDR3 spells CASSLQQGSNQPQHF. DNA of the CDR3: TGTGCCAGCAGCCTCCAACAGGGAAGCAATCAGCCCCAGCATTTT. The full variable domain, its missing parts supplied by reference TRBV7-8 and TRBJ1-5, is GAGVSQSPRYKVAKRGQDVALRCDPISGHVSLFWYQQALGQGPEFLTYFQNEAQLDKSGLPSDRFFAERPEGSVSTLKIQRTQQEDSAVYLCASSLQQGSNQPQHFGDGTRLSIL.

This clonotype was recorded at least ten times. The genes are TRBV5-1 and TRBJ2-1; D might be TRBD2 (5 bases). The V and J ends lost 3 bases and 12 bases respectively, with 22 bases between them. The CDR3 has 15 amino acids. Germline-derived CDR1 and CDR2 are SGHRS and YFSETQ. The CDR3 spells CASSSFRRGMVWQFF. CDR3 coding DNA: TGCGCCAGCAGCTCGTTTCGGAGAGGGATGGTCTGGCAGTTCTTC. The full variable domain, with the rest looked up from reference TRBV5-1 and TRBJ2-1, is KAGVTQTPRYLIKTRGQQVTLSCSPISGHRSVSWYQQTPGQGLQFLFEYFSETQRNKGNFPGRFSGRQFSNSRSEMNVSTLELGDSALYLCASSSFRRGMVWQFFGPGTRLTVL.

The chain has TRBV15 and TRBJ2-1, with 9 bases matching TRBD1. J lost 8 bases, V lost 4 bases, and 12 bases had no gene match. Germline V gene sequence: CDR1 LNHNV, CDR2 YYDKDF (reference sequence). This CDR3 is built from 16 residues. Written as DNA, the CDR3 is TGTGCCACCAGCAACCAAAAGGGACAGGGCGTCGATGAGCAGTTCTTC. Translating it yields CATSNQKGQGVDEQFF.

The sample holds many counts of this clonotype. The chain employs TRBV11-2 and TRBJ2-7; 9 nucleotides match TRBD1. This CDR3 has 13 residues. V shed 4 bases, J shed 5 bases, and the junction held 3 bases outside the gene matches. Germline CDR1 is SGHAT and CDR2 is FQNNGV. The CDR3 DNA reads TGTGCCAGCAGCTGGGACAGGGTGGACGAGCAGTACTTC. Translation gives CASSWDRVDEQYF.

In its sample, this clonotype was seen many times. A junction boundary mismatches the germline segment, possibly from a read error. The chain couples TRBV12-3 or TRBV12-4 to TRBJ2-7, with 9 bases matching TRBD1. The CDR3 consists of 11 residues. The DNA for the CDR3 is TGTGCCAGCAGGGGGACAGGGTGGTATAGGTTC. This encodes CASRGTGWYRF.

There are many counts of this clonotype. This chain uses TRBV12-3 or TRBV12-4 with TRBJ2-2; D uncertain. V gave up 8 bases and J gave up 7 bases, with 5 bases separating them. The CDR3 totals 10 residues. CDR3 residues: CASEDGELFF. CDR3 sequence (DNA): TGTGCCAGCGAAGACGGGGAGCTGTTTTTT.

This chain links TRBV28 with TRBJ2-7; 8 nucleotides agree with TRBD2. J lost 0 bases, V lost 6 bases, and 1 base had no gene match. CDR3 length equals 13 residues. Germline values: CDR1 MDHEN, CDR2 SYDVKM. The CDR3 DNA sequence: TGTGCCAGCAGGGGGACTAGCTCCTACGAGCAGTACTTC. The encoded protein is CASRGTSSYEQYF. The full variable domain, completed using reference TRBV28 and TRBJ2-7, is DVKVTQSSRYLVKRTGEKVFLECVQDMDHENMFWYRQDPGLGLRLIYFSYDVKMKEKGDIPEGYSVSREKKERFSLILESASTNQTSMYLCASRGTSSYEQYFGPGTRLTVT.

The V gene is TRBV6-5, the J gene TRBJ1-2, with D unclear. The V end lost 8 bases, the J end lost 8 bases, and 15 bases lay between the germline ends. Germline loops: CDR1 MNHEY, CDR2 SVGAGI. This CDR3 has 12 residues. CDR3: CASVSTAKGYTF. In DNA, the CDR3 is TGTGCCAGCGTCTCAACCGCTAAAGGCTACACCTTC.

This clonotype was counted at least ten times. The CDR3 DNA reads as TGTGCCAGCAGCTCATCGACAGGGGGGTACACTGAAGCTTTCTTT. This gives the protein CASSSSTGGYTEAFF. This chain connects TRBV12-3 or TRBV12-4 to TRBJ1-1; 9 bases line up with TRBD1. Trimming cost V 6 bases and J 3 bases; bases outside gene matches: 8. CDR3 length equals 15 residues.

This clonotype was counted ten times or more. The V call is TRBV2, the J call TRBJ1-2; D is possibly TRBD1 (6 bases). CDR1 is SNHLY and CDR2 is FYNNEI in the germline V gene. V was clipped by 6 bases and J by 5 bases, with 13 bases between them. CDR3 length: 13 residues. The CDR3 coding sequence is TGTGCCAGCAGGGGGGCCCCGGTGTATGGCTACACCTTC. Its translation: CASRGAPVYGYTF.

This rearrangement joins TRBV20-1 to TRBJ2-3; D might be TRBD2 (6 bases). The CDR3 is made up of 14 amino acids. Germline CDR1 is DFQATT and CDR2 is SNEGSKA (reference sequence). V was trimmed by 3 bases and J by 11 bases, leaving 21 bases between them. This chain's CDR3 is CSASFARMAGRQYF. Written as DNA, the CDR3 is TGCAGTGCTAGCTTCGCAAGAATGGCGGGGCGGCAGTATTTT.

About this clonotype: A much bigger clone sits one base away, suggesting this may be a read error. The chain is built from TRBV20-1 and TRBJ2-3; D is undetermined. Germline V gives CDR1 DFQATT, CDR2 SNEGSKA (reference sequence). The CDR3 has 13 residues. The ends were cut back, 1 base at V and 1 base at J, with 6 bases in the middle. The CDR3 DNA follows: TGCAGTGCTAGAGTGGTGGGCACAGATACGCAGTATTTT. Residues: CSARVVGTDTQYF.